What follows are 22 T cell receptor beta chains derived from one specimen sequenced in a study of cytomegalovirus exposure and HLA in healthy donors. Primers: 60 Vbeta forward and 13 Jbeta reverse. Libraries were prepared by immunoSEQ multiplex PCR; TCRdb keeps only in-frame clonotypes and omits some of them. The repertoire holds around 140,000 clones, with 85% to 90% as singletons. The sample taken for sequencing was PBMCs. All receptors derive from a woman aged 25 to 39 in good health and CMV-seronegative.

The V gene is TRBV29-1, the J gene TRBJ2-1, with 9 bases matching TRBD2. Germline V CDR1 and CDR2: SQVTM, ANQGSEA. With 2 bases clipped from V and 8 bases from J, the junction kept 7 bases outside the gene matches. The CDR3 extends over 14 amino acids. CDR3 sequence reads: CSVEWGRGGDEQFF. Written as DNA, the CDR3 is TGCAGCGTTGAATGGGGGCGGGGGGGCGATGAGCAGTTCTTC.

The chain combines TRBV9 with TRBJ2-2; 7 nucleotides agree with TRBD2. From germline, CDR1 is SGDLS and CDR2 YYNGEE. The J segment lost 4 bases and the V segment lost 1 base, leaving 4 bases of the junction unmatched. The CDR3 consists of 15 residues. The CDR3 DNA reads TGTGCCAGCAGCGTAATGTGGGGGGGCACCGGGGAGCTGTTTTTT. Encoded protein: CASSVMWGGTGELFF.

The V and J genes are TRBV30 and TRBJ2-1, with TRBD2 matching over 8 bases. V dropped 3 bases and J dropped 1; count of bases not matched to a gene: 5. Germline CDR1 GTSNPN, CDR2 SVGIG (reference sequence). This CDR3 has 15 residues. Here the CDR3 reads CAWRGAGESYNEQFF. The CDR3 DNA sequence: TGTGCCTGGAGGGGAGCGGGGGAATCCTACAATGAGCAGTTCTTC.

This chain joins TRBV5-6 and TRBJ2-5, with a tentative D call TRBD2 (7 bases). From germline, CDR1 is SGHDT and CDR2 YYEEEE. This CDR3 contains 16 residues. Trimming took off 1 base at V and 3 bases at J, with 16 bases between the two ends. The CDR3: CASSLNYREGEETQYF. The CDR3 region has the DNA TGTGCCAGCAGCTTGAACTACAGGGAGGGAGAAGAGACCCAGTACTTC.

The gene calls are TRBV9 and TRBJ1-1; no clear D gene. V was cut by 0 bases and J by 2 bases, with 8 bases left in between. The CDR3 extends over 14 amino acids. Germline CDR1 SGDLS, CDR2 YYNGEE. The CDR3 DNA sequence: TGTGCCAGCAGCGTAGGCAGGCTTAACACTGAAGCTTTCTTT. Encoded protein: CASSVGRLNTEAFF.

The CDR3 bases are TGTGCCAGCAGCGTCGGGGGGGAGCCCTACAATGAGCAGTTCTTC. The encoded protein is CASSVGGEPYNEQFF. J is TRBJ2-1 and V is TRBV9; 8 bases agree with TRBD2. V dropped 2 bases and J dropped 2; count of bases not matched to a gene: 3. The CDR3 covers 15 residues. The germline CDR1 and CDR2 sequences are SGDLS and YYNGEE.

The rearrangement joins TRBV6-6 to TRBJ2-2; 9 bases fit TRBD1. The CDR3 runs to 16 residues. The germline V gene encodes CDR1 MNHNY and CDR2 SVGAGI (reference sequence). Trimming cost V 2 bases and J 8 bases; bases outside gene matches: 9. The CDR3, as DNA: TGTGCCAGCAGTTACCCCCGGGACAGGGAAGATGGGGAGCTGTTTTTT. It encodes CASSYPRDREDGELFF.

The chain is built from TRBV29-1 and TRBJ1-2; D perhaps matches TRBD1 (5 bases). Per the germline V gene, CDR1 is SQVTM and CDR2 is ANQGSEA. V lost 4 bases and J lost 6, with 12 bases in between. The CDR3 contains 12 residues. The CDR3 here is CSVGLPRDGYTF. The CDR3 region has the DNA TGCAGCGTTGGGTTGCCCAGGGATGGCTACACCTTC.

V and J are TRBV4-3 and TRBJ2-7, with D tentatively TRBD2 (6 bases). The V and J ends lost 0 bases and 4 bases respectively, with 22 bases between them. Germline CDR1 reads LGHNA; CDR2 reads YSLEER. The CDR3 is 18 residues long. Written as DNA, the CDR3 is TGCGCCAGCAGCCAAGATGAGGCTCCTGGGACTCCGGGATACGAGCAGTACTTC. Residues: CASSQDEAPGTPGYEQYF.

The chain uses TRBV6-4 and TRBJ1-2; 9 bases match TRBD1. The CDR3 extends over 17 amino acids. V trimming: 6 bases; J trimming: 4 bases; junction bases outside the gene matches: 15. Germline V CDR1 and CDR2: MRHNA, SNTAGT. The CDR3 DNA is TGTGCCAGCAGCACTTCCTCCGGGACAGGGTTTGGCTATGGCTACACCTTC. Encoded protein: CASSTSSGTGFGYGYTF.

The genes are TRBV19 and TRBJ2-7; D not certain. CDR3 length equals 12 residues. Germline V lookup: CDR1 LNHDA, CDR2 SQIVND (reference sequence). Trimming removed 4 bases from V and 6 bases from J, with 10 bases in between. The CDR3 DNA reads TGTGCCAGTAGTACCCCTCTTTCCGAGCAGTACTTC. It encodes CASSTPLSEQYF. Full variable domain (rest looked up from reference TRBV19 and TRBJ2-7): DGGITQSPKYLFRKEGQNVTLSCEQNLNHDAMYWYRQDPGQGLRLIYYSQIVNDFQKGDIAEGYSVSREKKESFPLTVTSAQKNPTAFYLCASSTPLSEQYFGPGTRLTVT.

The chain links TRBV15 to TRBJ2-1; perhaps TRBD2 as D (5 bases). With 7 bases removed from V and 4 bases from J, the gap between germline ends came to 17 bases. Germline V CDR1 and CDR2: LNHNV, YYDKDF (reference sequence). CDR3 size: 15 residues. The CDR3 sequence is CATNNLLGVYNEQFF. The CDR3 DNA reads as TGTGCCACCAACAATTTACTCGGGGTTTACAATGAGCAGTTCTTC.

The chain joins TRBV28 to TRBJ1-2; tentatively, D is TRBD1 (6 bases). Germline CDR1 and CDR2: MDHEN and SYDVKM. The CDR3 is 17 amino acids. Trimming pared 6 bases from V and 4 bases from J, leaving 24 bases between. The CDR3, as DNA: TGTGCCAGCAGACTTACCCCAGGGGTAGGAAAGTTCTATGGCTACACCTTC. It yields the protein CASRLTPGVGKFYGYTF.

V is TRBV28 and J is TRBJ2-5, with 11 bases that match TRBD2. This CDR3 is built from 17 residues. Germline V lookup: CDR1 MDHEN, CDR2 SYDVKM. Trimming took 1 base from V and 7 from J; bases not matched to a gene: 11. CDR3: CASSLYLAGGPKVTQYF. CDR3 coding DNA: TGTGCCAGCAGTTTATATTTAGCGGGAGGGCCGAAGGTGACCCAGTACTTC.

The J gene is TRBJ2-7, the V gene TRBV5-5; possible D gene TRBD2, 5 bases. The length of the CDR3 is 13 residues. The germline CDR1 and CDR2 sequences are SGHKS and YYEKEE (reference sequence). V was pared by 4 bases and J by 4 bases, with 12 bases between. The CDR3 nucleotides are TGTGCCAGCAGCCCCGGGGTTGGGTACGAGCAGTACTTC. It yields the protein CASSPGVGYEQYF. The full variable domain, its missing parts supplied by reference TRBV5-5 and TRBJ2-7, is DAGVTQSPTHLIKTRGQQVTLRCSPISGHKSVSWYQQVLGQGPQFIFQYYEKEERGRGNFPDRFSARQFPNYSSELNVNALLLGDSALYLCASSPGVGYEQYFGPGTRLTVT.

The V gene is TRBV5-8, the J gene TRBJ2-3, with TRBD2 matching 7 bases. This CDR3 is built from 14 residues. CDR1 is SGHTS, CDR2 YDEGEE, per germline. With 0 bases clipped from V and 3 bases from J, the junction kept 1 base outside the gene matches. The CDR3 is CASSLGGLTDTQYF. In DNA, the CDR3 is TGTGCCAGCAGCTTGGGGGGACTAACAGATACGCAGTATTTT.

The rearrangement links TRBV4-1 to TRBJ2-7, with D unresolved. This CDR3 comprises 13 residues. Germline-derived CDR1 and CDR2 are MGHRA and YSYEKL. With 1 base removed from V and 4 bases from J, the gap between germline ends came to 8 bases. CDR3: CASSQAGAYEQYF. The DNA for the CDR3 is TGCGCCAGCAGCCAAGCCGGTGCTTACGAGCAGTACTTC.

The chain uses TRBV6-5 and TRBJ1-1, with a possible D match to TRBD1 (6 bases). V lost 5 bases and J lost 7, with 20 bases in between. The germline V gene has CDR1 MNHEY and CDR2 SVGAGI. This CDR3 spans 15 amino acids. In nucleotides, the CDR3 is TGTGCCAGCAGTGCGCTTGCGGGGGCGCGCTTTGAAGCTTTCTTT. Protein: CASSALAGARFEAFF.

The chain joins TRBV30 to TRBJ2-6; 8 bases fit TRBD2. The CDR3 sequence is 15 residues long. Germline trimming cut 0 bases from V and 3 bases from J; bases unmatched to any gene: 1. The germline V gene has CDR1 GTSNPN and CDR2 SVGIG (reference sequence). The CDR3 DNA is TGTGCCTGGAGTGTGCTAGCGGGTGGGGCCAACGTCCTGACTTTC. Translated, it gives CAWSVLAGGANVLTF.

This clone was picked up a small number of times. The chain carries TRBV5-6 and TRBJ1-1; D is ambiguous. CDR1 is SGHDT, CDR2 YYEEEE, per germline. Trimming shortened V by 3 bases and J by 10 bases, and 19 bases separated the two germline ends. The CDR3 covers 14 residues. The CDR3 loop reads CASSSPATEGGAFF. CDR3 nucleotide sequence: TGTGCCAGCAGCTCGCCCGCTACTGAGGGTGGAGCTTTCTTT.

The V gene is TRBV7-2, the J gene TRBJ1-5; weak D call: TRBD1 (6 bases). CDR3 length: 13 residues. The V gene's germline CDR1 is SGHTA and CDR2 FQGNSA. V lost 4 bases to trimming and J lost 6 bases, with 10 bases between them. The DNA for the CDR3 is TGTGCCAGCAGCTGGGGGCGGATTCAGCCCCAGCATTTT. This sequence encodes CASSWGRIQPQHF.

This rearrangement joins TRBV15 to TRBJ1-4; 9 nucleotides align to TRBD1. The ends lost 1 base at V and 7 bases at J; junction bases unmatched: 7. The length of the CDR3 is 16 residues. Germline-derived CDR1 and CDR2 are LNHNV and YYDKDF (reference sequence). CDR3 DNA: TGTGCCACCAGCAGAGCTCCGGGACAGGGACGTGAAAAACTGTTTTTT. It specifies CATSRAPGQGREKLFF.